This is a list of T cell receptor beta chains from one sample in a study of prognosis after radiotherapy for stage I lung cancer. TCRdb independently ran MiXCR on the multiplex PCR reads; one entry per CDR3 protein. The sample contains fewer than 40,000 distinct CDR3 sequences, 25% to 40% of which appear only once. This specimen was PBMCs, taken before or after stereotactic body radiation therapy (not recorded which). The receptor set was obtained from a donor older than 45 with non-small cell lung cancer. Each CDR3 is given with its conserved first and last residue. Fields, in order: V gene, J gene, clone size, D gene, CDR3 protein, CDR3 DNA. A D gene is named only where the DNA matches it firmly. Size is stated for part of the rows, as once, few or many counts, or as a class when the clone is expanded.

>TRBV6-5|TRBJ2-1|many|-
CASSYFPGRSDEQFF
TGTGCCAGCAGTTACTTTCCGGGAAGGAGCGATGAGCAGTTCTTC
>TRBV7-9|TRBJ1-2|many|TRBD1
CASSRDRGYGYTF
TGTGCCAGCAGCCGGGACAGGGGTTATGGCTACACCTTC
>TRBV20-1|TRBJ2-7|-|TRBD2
CSARPSGNPYEQYF
TGCAGTGCCAGGCCTAGCGGGAACCCCTACGAGCAGTACTTC
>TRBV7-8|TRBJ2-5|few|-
CASSLAQAMETQYF
TGTGCCAGCAGCTTAGCCCAAGCCATGGAGACCCAGTACTTC
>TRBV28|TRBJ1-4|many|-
CASSGRENNEKLFF
TGTGCCAGCTCCGGAAGGGAGAATAATGAAAAACTGTTTTTT
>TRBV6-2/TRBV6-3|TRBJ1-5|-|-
CAGSYSGQGTYNNQPQHF
TGTGCCGGCAGTTACTCGGGGCAGGGGACCTATAACAATCAGCCCCAGCATTTT
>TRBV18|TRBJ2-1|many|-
CASSPPLGAVEQFF
TGTGCCAGCTCACCACCGCTAGGGGCCGTTGAGCAGTTCTTC
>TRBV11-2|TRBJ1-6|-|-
CASSSEVGAGVISNSPLHF
TGTGCCAGCAGCTCAGAGGTTGGCGCGGGGGTAATCAGTAATTCACCCCTCCACTTT
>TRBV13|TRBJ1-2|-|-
CASSGEGYTF
TGTGCCAGCAGCGGAGAGGGCTACACCTTC
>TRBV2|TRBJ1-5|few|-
CASRPHQNQPQHF
TGTGCCAGCAGGCCTCATCAAAATCAGCCCCAGCATTTT
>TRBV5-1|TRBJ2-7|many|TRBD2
CASSLGTGLEVGYEQYF
TGCGCCAGCAGCTTGGGAACCGGACTAGAAGTAGGCTACGAGCAGTACTTC
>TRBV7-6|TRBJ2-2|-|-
CASSPGTGELFF
TGTGCCAGCAGCCCCGGGACCGGGGAGCTGTTTTTT
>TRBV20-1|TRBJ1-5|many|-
CSGQGTLSNQPQHF
TGCAGTGGTCAGGGGACACTTAGCAATCAGCCCCAGCATTTT
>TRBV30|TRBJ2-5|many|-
CAFSPYQETQYF
TGTGCCTTTTCACCCTACCAAGAGACCCAGTACTTC
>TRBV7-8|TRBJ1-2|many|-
CASSLDYSNYGYTF
TGTGCCAGCAGCTTAGATTACTCTAACTATGGCTACACCTTC
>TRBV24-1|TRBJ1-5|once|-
CATSDTTLAYNQPQHF
TGTGCCACCAGTGATACGACGTTAGCGTACAATCAGCCCCAGCATTTT
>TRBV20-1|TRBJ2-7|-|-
CSARSGDGSYEQYF
TGCAGTGCTAGAAGTGGGGATGGCTCCTACGAGCAGTACTTC
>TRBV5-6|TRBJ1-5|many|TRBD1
CASSFRQGLNNQPQHF
TGTGCCAGCAGCTTTAGACAGGGGCTGAACAATCAGCCCCAGCATTTT